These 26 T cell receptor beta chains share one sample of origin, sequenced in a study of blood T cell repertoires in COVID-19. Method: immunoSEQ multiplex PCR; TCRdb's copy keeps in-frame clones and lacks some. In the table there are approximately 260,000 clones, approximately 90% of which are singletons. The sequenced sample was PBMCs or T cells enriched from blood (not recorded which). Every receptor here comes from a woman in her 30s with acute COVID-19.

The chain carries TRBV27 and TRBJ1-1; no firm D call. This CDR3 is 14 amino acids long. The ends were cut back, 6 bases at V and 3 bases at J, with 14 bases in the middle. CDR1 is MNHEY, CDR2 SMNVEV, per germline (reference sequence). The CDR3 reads CASSARTWDTEAFF. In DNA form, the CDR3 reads TGTGCCAGCAGCGCCCGGACTTGGGACACTGAAGCTTTCTTT.

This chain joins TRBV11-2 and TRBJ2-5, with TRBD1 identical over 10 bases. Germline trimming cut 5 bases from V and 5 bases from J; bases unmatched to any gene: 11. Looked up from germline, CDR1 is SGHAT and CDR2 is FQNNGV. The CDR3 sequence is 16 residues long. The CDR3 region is CASSPDRGAFVETQYF. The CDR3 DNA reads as TGTGCCAGCAGCCCGGACAGGGGGGCGTTCGTGGAGACCCAGTACTTC.

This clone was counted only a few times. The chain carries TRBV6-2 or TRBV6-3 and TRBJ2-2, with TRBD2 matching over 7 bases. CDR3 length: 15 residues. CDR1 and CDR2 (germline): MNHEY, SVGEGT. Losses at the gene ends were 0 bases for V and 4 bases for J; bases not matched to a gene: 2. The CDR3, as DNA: TGTGCCAGCAGTTACTCGGAGCGGGGCACCGGGGAGCTGTTTTTT. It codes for CASSYSERGTGELFF.

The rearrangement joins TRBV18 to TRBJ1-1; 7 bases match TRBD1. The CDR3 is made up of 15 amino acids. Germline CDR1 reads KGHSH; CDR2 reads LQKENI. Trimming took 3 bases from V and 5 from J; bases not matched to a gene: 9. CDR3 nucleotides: TGTGCCAGCTCACCGGGTAGGGGGCCGGGGACTGAAGCTTTCTTT. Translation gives CASSPGRGPGTEAFF.

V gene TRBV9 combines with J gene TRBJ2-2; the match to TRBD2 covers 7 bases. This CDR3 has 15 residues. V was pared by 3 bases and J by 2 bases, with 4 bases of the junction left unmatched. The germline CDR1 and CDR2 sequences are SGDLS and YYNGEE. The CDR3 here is CASSEGTINTGELFF. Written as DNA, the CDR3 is TGTGCCAGCAGCGAGGGGACTATTAACACCGGGGAGCTGTTTTTT.

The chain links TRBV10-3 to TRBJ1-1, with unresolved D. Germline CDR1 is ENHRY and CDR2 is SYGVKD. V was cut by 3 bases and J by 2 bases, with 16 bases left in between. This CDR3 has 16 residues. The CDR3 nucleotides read TGTGCCATCAGTGATGAGGGCCTTACAGAAAACACTGAAGCTTTCTTT. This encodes CAISDEGLTENTEAFF.

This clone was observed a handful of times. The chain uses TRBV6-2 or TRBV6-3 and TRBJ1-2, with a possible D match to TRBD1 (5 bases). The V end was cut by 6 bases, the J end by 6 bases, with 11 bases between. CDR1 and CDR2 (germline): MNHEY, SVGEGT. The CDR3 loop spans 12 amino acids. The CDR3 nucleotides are TGTGCCAGCAGCCAAGACAGTCATGGCTACACCTTC. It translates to CASSQDSHGYTF.

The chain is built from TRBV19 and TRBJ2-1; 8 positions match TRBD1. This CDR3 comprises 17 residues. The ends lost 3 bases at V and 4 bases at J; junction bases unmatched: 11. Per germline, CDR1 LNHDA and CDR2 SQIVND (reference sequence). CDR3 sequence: CASSMGGSRGLYNEQFF. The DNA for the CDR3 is TGTGCCAGTAGTATGGGTGGTAGCAGGGGGCTTTACAATGAGCAGTTCTTC.

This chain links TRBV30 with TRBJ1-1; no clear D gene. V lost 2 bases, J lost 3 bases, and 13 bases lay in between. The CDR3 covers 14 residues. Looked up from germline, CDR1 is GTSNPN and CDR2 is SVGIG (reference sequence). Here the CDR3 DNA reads TGTGCCTGGAGTCTCCGGGGTGGGGACACTGAAGCTTTCTTT. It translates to CAWSLRGGDTEAFF.

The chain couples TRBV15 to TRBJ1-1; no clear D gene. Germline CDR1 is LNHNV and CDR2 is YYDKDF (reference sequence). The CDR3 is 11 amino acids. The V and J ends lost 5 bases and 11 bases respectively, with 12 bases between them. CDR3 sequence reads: CATSRDKRAFF. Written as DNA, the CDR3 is TGTGCCACCAGCCGCGACAAACGGGCTTTCTTT.

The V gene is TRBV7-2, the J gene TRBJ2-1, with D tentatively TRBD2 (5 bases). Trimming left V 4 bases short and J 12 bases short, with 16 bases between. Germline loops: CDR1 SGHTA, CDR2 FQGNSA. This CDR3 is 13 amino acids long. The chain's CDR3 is CASSSQRLRGQFF. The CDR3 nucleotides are TGTGCCAGCAGCTCCCAGCGCCTCCGGGGGCAGTTCTTC.

DNA for the CDR3: TGTGCCAGTAGTCAAAGAGGGGGTCGGGCTGAAGCTTTCTTT. This gives the protein CASSQRGGRAEAFF. V and J are TRBV19 and TRBJ1-1; possible D gene TRBD1, 6 bases. CDR1 and CDR2 (germline): LNHDA, SQIVND (reference sequence). V gave up 5 bases and J gave up 6 bases, with 16 bases separating them. This CDR3 spans 14 amino acids.

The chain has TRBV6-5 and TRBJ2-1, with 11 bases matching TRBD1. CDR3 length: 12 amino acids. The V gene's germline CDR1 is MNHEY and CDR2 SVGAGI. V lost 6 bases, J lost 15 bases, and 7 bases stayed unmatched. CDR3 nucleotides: TGTGCCAGCAGAACCGGGACAGGGGGTCTGTTCTTC. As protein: CASRTGTGGLFF.

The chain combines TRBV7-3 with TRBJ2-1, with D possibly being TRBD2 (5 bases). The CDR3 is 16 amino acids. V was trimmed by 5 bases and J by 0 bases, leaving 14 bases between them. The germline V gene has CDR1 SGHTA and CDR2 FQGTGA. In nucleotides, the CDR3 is TGTGCCAGCAGCCTAGCCTTTAGGAGCTCCTACAATGAGCAGTTCTTC. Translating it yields CASSLAFRSSYNEQFF.

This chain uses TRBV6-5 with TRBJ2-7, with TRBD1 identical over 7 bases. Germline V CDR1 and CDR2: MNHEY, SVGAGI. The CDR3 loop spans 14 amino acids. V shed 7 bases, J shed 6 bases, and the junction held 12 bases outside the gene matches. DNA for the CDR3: TGTGCCAGCACCTCGGAGGACAGGTATGGCGAGCAGTACTTC. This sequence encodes CASTSEDRYGEQYF.

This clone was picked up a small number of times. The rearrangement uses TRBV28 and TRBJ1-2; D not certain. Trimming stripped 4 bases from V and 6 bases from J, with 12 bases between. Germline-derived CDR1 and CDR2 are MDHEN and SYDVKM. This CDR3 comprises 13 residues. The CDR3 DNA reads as TGTGCCAGCAGTTCACAGAGACCCCATGGCTACACCTTC. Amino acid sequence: CASSSQRPHGYTF.

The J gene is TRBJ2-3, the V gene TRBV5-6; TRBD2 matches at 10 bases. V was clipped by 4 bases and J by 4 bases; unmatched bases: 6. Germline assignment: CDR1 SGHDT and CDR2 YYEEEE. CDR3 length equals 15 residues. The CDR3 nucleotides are TGTGCCAGCAGCATAAAGCGGGAGGGATCAGATACGCAGTATTTT. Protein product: CASSIKREGSDTQYF.

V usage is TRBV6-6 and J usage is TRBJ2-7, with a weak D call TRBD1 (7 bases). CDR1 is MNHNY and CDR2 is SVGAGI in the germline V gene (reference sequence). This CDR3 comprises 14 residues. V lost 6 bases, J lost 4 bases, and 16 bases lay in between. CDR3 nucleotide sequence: TGTGCCAGCAGCGGCGGGACAGTCAGGTACGAGCAGTACTTC. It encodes CASSGGTVRYEQYF.

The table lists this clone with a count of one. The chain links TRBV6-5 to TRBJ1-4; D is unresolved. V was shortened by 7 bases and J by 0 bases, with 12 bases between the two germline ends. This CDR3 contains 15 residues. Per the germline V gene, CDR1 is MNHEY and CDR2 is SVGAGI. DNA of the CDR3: TGTGCCAGCATTCGTAGGACTGCAACTAATGAAAAACTGTTTTTT. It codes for CASIRRTATNEKLFF.

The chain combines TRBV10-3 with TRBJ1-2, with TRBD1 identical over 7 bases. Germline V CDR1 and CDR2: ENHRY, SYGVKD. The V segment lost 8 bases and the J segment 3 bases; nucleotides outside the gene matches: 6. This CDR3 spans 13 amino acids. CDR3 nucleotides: TGTGCCATCCAAGACAGGGTCGACTATGGCTACACCTTC. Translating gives CAIQDRVDYGYTF.

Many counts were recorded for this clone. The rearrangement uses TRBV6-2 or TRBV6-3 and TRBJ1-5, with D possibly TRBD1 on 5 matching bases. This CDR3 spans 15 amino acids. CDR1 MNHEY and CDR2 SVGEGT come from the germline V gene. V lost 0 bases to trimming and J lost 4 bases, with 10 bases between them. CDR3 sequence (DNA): TGTGCCAGCAGTTACTCAGGGGATGGGAATCAGCCCCAGCATTTT. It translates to CASSYSGDGNQPQHF.

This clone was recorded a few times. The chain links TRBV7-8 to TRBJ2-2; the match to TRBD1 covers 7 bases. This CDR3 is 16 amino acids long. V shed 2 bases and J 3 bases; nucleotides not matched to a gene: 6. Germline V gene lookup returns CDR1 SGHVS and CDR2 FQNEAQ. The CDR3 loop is CASSLNTRGHTGELFF. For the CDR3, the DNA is TGTGCCAGCAGCTTAAACACTAGGGGGCACACCGGGGAGCTGTTTTTT. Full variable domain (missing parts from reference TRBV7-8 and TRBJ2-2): GAGVSQSPRYKVAKRGQDVALRCDPISGHVSLFWYQQALGQGPEFLTYFQNEAQLDKSGLPSDRFFAERPEGSVSTLKIQRTQQEDSAVYLCASSLNTRGHTGELFFGEGSRLTVL.

The CDR3: CASSYGTYGYTF. The DNA of the CDR3 is TGCGCCAGCAGCTACGGGACTTATGGCTACACCTTC. V is TRBV5-1 and J is TRBJ1-2, with a possible D match to TRBD1 (5 bases). This CDR3 is 12 amino acids long. Trimming left V 3 bases short and J 5 bases short, with 8 bases between. Germline CDR1 and CDR2: SGHRS and YFSETQ.

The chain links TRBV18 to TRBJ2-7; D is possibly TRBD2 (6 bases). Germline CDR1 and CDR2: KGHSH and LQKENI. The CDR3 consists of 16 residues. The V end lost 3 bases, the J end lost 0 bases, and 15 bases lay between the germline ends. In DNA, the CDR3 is TGTGCCAGCTCACCCCCATCTTTGGGGGGCTCCTACGAGCAGTACTTC. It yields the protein CASSPPSLGGSYEQYF.

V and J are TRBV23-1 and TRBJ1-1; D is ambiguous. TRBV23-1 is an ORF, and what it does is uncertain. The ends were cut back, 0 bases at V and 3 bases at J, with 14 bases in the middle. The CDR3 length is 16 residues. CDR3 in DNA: TGCGCCAGCAGTCAATCCCGGAGACGGTGGGACACTGAAGCTTTCTTT. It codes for CASSQSRRRWDTEAFF.

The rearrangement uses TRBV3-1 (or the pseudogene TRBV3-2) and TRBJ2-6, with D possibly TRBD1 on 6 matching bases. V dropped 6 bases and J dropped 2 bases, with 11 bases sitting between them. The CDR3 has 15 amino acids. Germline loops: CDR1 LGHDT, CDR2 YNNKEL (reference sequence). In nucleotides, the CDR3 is TGTGCCAGCAGTGCAACAGGGCCTGGGGCCAACGTCCTGACTTTC. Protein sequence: CASSATGPGANVLTF.